This T cell receptor beta chain was identified during a study of T cells after yellow fever vaccination. The CDR3 has 12 amino acids. The germline CDR1 and CDR2 sequences are SGHTA and FQGNSA. Trimming stripped 4 bases from V and 9 bases from J, with 10 bases between. Researchers made TCR cDNA using 5'RACE template switching, and this step added a universal primer site and UMIs. TCRdb analysed the 5' RACE reads with MiXCR anew, one entry per CDR3 protein. The sample consists of under 600,000 distinct CDR3 sequences, 20% to 25% of them appearing once. Sequenced here: PBMCs, sampled about 20 days after the first yellow fever vaccination. This chain joins TRBV7-2 and TRBJ2-1; D unclear. This receptor was taken from a man between 18 and 29 years old who received the YFV17D yellow fever vaccine. The chain's CDR3 is CASSSYSGEQFF. DNA for the CDR3: TGTGCCAGCAGCTCCTACTCCGGTGAGCAGTTCTTC.